The T cell receptor (beta chain) described here comes from a study of cytomegalovirus exposure and HLA in healthy donors. Study observations and caveats: Near-uniform donor sequencing depth was presumed by presence/absence analyses.

CDR1 and CDR2 from the germline V gene are MNHEY and SMNVEV (reference sequence). The CDR3 covers 15 residues. Germline trimming cut 2 bases from V and 8 bases from J; bases unmatched to any gene: 6. Comments on this clone: The antigen is not known.

In the PCR, 60 Vbeta and 13 Jbeta primers were used. Some clones are missing from TCRdb's copy, which holds only in-frame ones; the method was immunoSEQ multiplex PCR. The sample includes over 200,000 clones, roughly 79% seen only once; the top ten take 0.58%. The specimen was PBMCs. The genes are TRBV27 and TRBJ1-6, with TRBD1 matching over 7 bases. The sequence was obtained from a woman in her thirties or forties in good health and CMV-seronegative. The CDR3: CASSLGATGYSPLHF. The CDR3 nucleotides read TGTGCCAGCAGTTTAGGGGCGACAGGGTATTCACCCCTCCACTTT.